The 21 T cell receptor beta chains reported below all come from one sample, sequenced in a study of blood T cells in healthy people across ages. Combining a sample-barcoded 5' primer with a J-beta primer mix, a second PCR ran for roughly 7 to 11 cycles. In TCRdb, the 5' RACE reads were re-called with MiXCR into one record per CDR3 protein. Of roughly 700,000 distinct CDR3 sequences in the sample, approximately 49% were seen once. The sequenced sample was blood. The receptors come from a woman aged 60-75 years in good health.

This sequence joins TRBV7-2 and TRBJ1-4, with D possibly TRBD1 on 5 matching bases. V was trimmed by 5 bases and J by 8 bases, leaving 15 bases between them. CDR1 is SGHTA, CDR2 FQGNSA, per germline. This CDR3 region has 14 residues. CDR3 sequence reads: CASSLGGRSEKLFF. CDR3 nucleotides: TGTGCCAGCAGCCTCGGGGGACGTTCGGAAAAACTGTTTTTT.

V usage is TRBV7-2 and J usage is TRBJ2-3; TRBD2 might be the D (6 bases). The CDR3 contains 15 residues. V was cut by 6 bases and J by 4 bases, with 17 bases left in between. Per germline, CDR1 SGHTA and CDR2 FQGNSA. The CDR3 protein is CASSRMGGASDTQYF. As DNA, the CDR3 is TGTGCCAGCAGTCGGATGGGCGGGGCATCAGATACGCAGTATTTT.

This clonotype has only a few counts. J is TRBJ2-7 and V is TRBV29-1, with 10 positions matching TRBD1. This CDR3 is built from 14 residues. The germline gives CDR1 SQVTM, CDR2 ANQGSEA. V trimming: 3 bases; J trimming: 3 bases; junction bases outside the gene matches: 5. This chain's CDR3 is CSVDARDRGYEQYF. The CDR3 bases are TGCAGCGTTGACGCTCGGGACAGGGGCTACGAGCAGTACTTC.

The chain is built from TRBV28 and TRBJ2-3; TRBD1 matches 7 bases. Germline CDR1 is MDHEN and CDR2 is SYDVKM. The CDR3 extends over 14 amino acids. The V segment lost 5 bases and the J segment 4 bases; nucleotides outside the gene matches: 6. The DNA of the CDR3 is TGTGCCAGCAGTGTCACAGGGGCGGCAGATACGCAGTATTTT. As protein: CASSVTGAADTQYF. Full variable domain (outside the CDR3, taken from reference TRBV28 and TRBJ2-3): DVKVTQSSRYLVKRTGEKVFLECVQDMDHENMFWYRQDPGLGLRLIYFSYDVKMKEKGDIPEGYSVSREKKERFSLILESASTNQTSMYLCASSVTGAADTQYFGPGTRLTVL.

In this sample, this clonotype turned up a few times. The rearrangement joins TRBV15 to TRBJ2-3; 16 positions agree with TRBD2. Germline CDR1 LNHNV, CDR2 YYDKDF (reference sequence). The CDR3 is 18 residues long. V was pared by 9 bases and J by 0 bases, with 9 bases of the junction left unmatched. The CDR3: CATSGTSGRAFSTDTQYF. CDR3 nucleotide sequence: TGTGCCACATCCGGGACTAGCGGGAGGGCCTTTAGCACAGATACGCAGTATTTT.

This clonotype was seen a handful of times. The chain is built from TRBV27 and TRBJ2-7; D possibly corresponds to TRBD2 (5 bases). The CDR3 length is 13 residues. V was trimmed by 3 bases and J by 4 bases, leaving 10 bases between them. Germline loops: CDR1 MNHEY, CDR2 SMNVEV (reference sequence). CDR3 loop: CASSFDGKYEQYF. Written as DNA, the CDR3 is TGTGCCAGCAGTTTTGACGGGAAGTACGAGCAGTACTTC.

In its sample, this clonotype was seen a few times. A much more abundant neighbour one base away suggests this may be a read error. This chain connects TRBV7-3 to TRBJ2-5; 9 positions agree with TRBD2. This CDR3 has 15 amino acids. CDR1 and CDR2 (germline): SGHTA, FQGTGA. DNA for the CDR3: TGTCCCAGCAGCTTAACAGGGGCGGGAGGGGAGACCCAGTACTTC. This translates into CPSSLTGAGGETQYF.

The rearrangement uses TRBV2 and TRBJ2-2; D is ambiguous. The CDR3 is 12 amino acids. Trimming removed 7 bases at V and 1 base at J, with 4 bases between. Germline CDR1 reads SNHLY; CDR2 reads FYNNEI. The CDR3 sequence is CASKGNTGELFF. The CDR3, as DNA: TGTGCCAGCAAGGGGAACACCGGGGAGCTGTTTTTT.

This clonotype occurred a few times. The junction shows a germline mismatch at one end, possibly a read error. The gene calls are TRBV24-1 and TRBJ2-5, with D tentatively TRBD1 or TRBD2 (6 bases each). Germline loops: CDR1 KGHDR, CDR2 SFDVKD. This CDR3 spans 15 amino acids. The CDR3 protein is CATSDPAEGGETRYF. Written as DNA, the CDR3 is TGTGCCACCAGTGATCCCGCGGAGGGGGGAGAGACCCGGTACTTC.

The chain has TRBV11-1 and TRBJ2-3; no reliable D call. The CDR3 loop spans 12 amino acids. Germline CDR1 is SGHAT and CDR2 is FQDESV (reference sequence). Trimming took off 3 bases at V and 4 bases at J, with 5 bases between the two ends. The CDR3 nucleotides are TGTGCCAGCAGCTTTAGGCCAGATACGCAGTATTTT. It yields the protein CASSFRPDTQYF.

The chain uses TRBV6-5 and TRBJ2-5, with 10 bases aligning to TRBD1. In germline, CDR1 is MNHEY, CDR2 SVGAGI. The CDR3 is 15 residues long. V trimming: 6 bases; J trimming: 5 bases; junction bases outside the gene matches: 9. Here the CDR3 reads CASRPHGTGDETQYF. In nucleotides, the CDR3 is TGTGCCAGCAGACCACATGGGACAGGGGACGAGACCCAGTACTTC.

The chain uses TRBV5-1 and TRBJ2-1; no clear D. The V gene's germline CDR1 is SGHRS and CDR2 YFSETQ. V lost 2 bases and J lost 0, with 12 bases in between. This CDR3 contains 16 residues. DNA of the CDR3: TGCGCCAGCAGCTTAGCTATTGGAGCCTCCTACAATGAGCAGTTCTTC. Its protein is CASSLAIGASYNEQFF.

The CDR3 region is CASSLRRATSEQYF. In DNA, the CDR3 is TGTGCCAGCAGTTTAAGAAGGGCAACCTCCGAGCAGTACTTC. This rearrangement joins TRBV27 to TRBJ2-7; no clear D. This CDR3 spans 14 amino acids. Germline CDR1 is MNHEY and CDR2 is SMNVEV (reference sequence). V lost 2 bases and J 6 bases, leaving 14 bases between the germline ends.

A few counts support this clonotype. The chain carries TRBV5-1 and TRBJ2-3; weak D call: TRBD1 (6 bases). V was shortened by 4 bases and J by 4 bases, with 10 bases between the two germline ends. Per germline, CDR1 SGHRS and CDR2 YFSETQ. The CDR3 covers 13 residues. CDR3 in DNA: TGCGCCAGCAGCGGACAGCTTTCAGATACGCAGTATTTT. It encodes CASSGQLSDTQYF.

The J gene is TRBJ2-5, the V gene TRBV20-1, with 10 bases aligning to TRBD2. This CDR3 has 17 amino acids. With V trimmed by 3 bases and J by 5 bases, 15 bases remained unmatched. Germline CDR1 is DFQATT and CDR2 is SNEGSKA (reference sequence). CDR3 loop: CSARSDASGRVRETQYF. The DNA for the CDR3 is TGCAGTGCTAGGTCGGATGCCAGCGGGAGGGTACGGGAGACCCAGTACTTC.

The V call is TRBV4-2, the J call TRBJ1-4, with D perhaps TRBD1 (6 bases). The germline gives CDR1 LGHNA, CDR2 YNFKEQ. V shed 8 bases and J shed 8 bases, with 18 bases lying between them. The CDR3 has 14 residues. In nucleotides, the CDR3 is TGTGCCAGCGCGAAAGGGGGAGGTGAAGAAAAACTGTTTTTT. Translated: CASAKGGGEEKLFF.

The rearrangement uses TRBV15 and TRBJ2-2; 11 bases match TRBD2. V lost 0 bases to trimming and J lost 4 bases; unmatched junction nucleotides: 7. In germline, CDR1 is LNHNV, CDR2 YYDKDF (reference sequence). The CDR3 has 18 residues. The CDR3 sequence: CATSRDRLAGLTTGELFF. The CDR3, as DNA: TGTGCCACCAGCAGAGATCGACTAGCGGGATTGACCACCGGGGAGCTGTTTTTT.

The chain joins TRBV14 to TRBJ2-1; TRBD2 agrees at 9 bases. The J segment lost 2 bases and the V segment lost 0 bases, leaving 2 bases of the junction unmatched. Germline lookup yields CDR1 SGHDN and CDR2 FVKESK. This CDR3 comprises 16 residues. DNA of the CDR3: TGTGCCAGCAGCCAAGAGGCGGGAGGGGCCTACAATGAGCAGTTCTTC. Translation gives CASSQEAGGAYNEQFF.

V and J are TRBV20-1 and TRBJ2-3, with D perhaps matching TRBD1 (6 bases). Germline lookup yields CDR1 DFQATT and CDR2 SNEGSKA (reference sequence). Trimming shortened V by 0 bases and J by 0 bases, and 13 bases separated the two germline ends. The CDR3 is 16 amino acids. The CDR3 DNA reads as TGCAGTGCTAGAGAGGGGGCGGGTCAAAGCACAGATACGCAGTATTTT. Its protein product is CSAREGAGQSTDTQYF.

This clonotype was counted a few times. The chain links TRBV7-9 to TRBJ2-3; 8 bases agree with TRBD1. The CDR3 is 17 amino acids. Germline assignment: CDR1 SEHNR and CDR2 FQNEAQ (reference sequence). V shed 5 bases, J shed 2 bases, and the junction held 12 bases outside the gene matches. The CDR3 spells CASSIRTGRFDTDTQYF. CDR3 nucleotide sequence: TGTGCCAGCAGCATCAGGACAGGGCGATTTGACACAGATACGCAGTATTTT.

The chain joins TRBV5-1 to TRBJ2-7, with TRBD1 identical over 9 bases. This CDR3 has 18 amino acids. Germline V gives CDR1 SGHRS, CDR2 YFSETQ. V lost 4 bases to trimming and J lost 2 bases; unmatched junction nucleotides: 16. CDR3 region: CASSPVPGQGLTTYEQYF. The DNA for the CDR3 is TGCGCCAGCAGCCCCGTCCCGGGACAGGGACTAACTACCTACGAGCAGTACTTC. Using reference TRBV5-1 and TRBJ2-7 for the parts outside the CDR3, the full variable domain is KAGVTQTPRYLIKTRGQQVTLSCSPISGHRSVSWYQQTPGQGLQFLFEYFSETQRNKGNFPGRFSGRQFSNSRSEMNVSTLELGDSALYLCASSPVPGQGLTTYEQYFGPGTRLTVT.